Included here is one T cell receptor beta chain sequence, with context. Its target is not known. This specimen comes from a study of cytotoxic CD8 clonotypes in ibrutinib-treated CLL. Study results and caveats: Sustained-remission and progressing patients had unequal sampling times. Once treatment began, public clonotypes, which were uncommon, contracted or stayed stable.

V was clipped by 2 bases and J by 2 bases, with 19 bases between them. This CDR3 has 17 amino acids. Germline V lookup: CDR1 MGHRA, CDR2 YSYEKL. Depth targeted 1 in 200,000 to 1 in 1 million T cells, averaging approximately 9.3x coverage per clonotype. The table came from immunoSEQ multiplex PCR; TCRdb's copy has only in-frame clones and leaves some out. The sample contains 15,000 to 20,000 clones, about 85% of which appear only once. This sequence originates from a human donor with chronic lymphocytic leukemia. This chain joins TRBV4-1 and TRBJ2-7, with D tentatively TRBD1 (5 bases). The sample was PBMCs, taken before ibrutinib treatment. The CDR3 sequence: CASSQTGWGKGTYEQYF. The CDR3 nucleotides read TGCGCCAGCAGCCAAACAGGATGGGGAAAGGGAACCTACGAGCAGTACTTC.